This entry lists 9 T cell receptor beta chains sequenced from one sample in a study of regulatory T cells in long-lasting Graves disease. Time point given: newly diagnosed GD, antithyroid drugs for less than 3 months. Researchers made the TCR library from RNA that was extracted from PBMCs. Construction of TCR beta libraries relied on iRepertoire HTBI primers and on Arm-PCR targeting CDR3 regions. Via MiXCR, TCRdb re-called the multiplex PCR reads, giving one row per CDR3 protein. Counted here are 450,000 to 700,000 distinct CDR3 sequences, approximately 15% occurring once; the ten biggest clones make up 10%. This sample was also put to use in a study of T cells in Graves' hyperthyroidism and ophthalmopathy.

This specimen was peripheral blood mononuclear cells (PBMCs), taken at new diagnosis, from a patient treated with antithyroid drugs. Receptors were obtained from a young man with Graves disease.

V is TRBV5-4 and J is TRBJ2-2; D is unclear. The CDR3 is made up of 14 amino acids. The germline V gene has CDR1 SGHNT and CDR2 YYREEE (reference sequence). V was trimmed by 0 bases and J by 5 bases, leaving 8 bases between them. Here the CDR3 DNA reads TGTGCCAGCAGCTTGGGAATTTGGACCGGGGAGCTGTTTTTT. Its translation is CASSLGIWTGELFF.

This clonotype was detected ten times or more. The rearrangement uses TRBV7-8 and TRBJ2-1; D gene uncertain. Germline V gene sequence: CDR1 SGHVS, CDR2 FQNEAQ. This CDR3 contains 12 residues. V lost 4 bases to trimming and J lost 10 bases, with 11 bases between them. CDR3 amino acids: CASSSAYFEQFF. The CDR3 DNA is TGTGCCAGCAGCTCGGCCTACTTCGAGCAGTTCTTC.

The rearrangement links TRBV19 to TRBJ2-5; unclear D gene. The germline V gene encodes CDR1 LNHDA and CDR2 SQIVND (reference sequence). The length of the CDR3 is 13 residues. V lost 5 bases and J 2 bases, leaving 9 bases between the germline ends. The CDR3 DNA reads TGTGCCAGTAGTTGGTCCTTTCAAGAGACCCAGTACTTC. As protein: CASSWSFQETQYF.

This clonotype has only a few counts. The CDR3 is CASSFGQGDNYGYTF. In nucleotides, the CDR3 is TGTGCCAGCAGCTTTGGACAGGGGGATAACTATGGCTACACCTTC. The V gene is TRBV7-9, the J gene TRBJ1-2, with TRBD1 identical over 10 bases. The CDR3 covers 15 residues. The ends lost 3 bases at V and 1 base at J; junction bases unmatched: 2. CDR1 SEHNR and CDR2 FQNEAQ come from the germline V gene (reference sequence).

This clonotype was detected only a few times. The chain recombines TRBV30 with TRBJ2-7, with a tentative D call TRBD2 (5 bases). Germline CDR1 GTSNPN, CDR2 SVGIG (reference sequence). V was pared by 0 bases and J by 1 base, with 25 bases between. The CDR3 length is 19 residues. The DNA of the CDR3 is TGTGCCTGGAGTGTACGCTGGCGGGTTCGTGGGCTTGCTTCCTACGAGCAGTACTTC. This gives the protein CAWSVRWRVRGLASYEQYF.

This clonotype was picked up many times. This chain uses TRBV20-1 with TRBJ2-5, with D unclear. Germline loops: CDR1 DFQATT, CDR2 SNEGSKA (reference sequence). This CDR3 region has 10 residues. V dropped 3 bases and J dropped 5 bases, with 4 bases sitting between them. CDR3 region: CSASWETQYF. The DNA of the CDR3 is TGCAGTGCTAGTTGGGAGACCCAGTACTTC.

CDR3 amino acids: CASSFTGAVANYGYTF. The CDR3 nucleotides read TGTGCCAGTAGTTTTACAGGGGCAGTGGCGAACTATGGCTACACCTTC. This rearrangement joins TRBV19 to TRBJ1-2, with 7 bases matching TRBD1. With 5 bases clipped from V and 2 bases from J, the junction kept 11 bases outside the gene matches. In germline, CDR1 is LNHDA, CDR2 SQIVND (reference sequence). The CDR3 is made up of 16 amino acids. The variable domain in full, completed from reference TRBV19 and TRBJ1-2, reads DGGITQSPKYLFRKEGQNVTLSCEQNLNHDAMYWYRQDPGQGLRLIYYSQIVNDFQKGDIAEGYSVSREKKESFPLTVTSAQKNPTAFYLCASSFTGAVANYGYTFGSGTRLTVV.

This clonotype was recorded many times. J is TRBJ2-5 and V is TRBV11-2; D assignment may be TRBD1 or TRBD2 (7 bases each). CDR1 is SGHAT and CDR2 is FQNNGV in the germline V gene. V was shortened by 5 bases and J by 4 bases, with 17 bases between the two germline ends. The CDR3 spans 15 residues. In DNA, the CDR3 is TGTGCCAGCAGCCCGGGACAGAGCGGGACAGAGACCCAGTACTTC. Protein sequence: CASSPGQSGTETQYF.

CDR3 amino acids: CASSSPGTYNEQFF. CDR3 bases: TGTGCCAGCAGCTCTCCCGGGACCTACAATGAGCAGTTCTTC. This chain uses TRBV7-9 with TRBJ2-1; the D gene is possibly TRBD2 (5 bases). The germline V and J ends were trimmed by 4 bases and 2 bases, with 9 bases remaining between them. CDR1 and CDR2 from the germline V gene are SEHNR and FQNEAQ (reference sequence). There are 14 residues in the CDR3.